This TCR beta chain was documented in a study of somatic mutations in cytotoxic T cells in rheumatoid arthritis. Background on the study: Among the T-cell populations stained with V beta antibodies, some were separated by flow sorting at nearly 100% purity, including V beta1+ cells whose TCRB was sequenced.

Comment on this clone: Its antigen is currently unknown.

Profiled with immunoSEQ multiplex PCR; TCRdb holds only in-frame clones, not every one. The sample comprises about 36,000 clones, 70% to 85% of which are singletons, and roughly 3.2% rests with the top ten. Study conclusions and caveats: The study found that the largest CD8+ clone exceeded 20% of CD8+ cells in about an eighth of the 65 patients. What antigens the expanded CD8+ clones targeted remained unknown.

This CDR3 is built from 17 residues. Germline CDR1 is MNHEY and CDR2 is SMNVEV (reference sequence). V gave up 0 bases and J gave up 0 bases; unmatched junction bases: 4. Sample: CD8+ T cells sorted from blood. The V gene is TRBV27, the J gene TRBJ1-5; 8 bases are shared with TRBD1. The clonotype comes from a man aged 40-55 years in good health. This CDR3 is CASSLSAGGHSNQPQHF. The CDR3 coding sequence is TGTGCCAGCAGTTTATCGGCAGGGGGCCATAGCAATCAGCCCCAGCATTTT.